This entry lists 27 T cell receptor beta chains sequenced from one sample in a study of neurological immune-mediated disorders. This sample's time point: longitudinal time-point 2. TCRdb independently ran MiXCR on the 5' RACE reads; one entry per CDR3 protein. The table includes some 60,000 distinct CDR3 sequences, around a tenth detected once. Sequencing was performed on PBMCs. All receptors come from a man aged 25-40 years in good health.

By share of the sample, this clonotype is medium-sized (0.01 to 0.1%). This sequence joins TRBV6-2 or TRBV6-3 and TRBJ2-1, with 9 bases that match TRBD1. Trimming at V came to 5 bases and at J to 6 bases, leaving 5 bases not matched to a gene. The CDR3 has 14 amino acids. The germline gives CDR1 MNHEY, CDR2 SVGEGT. The DNA of the CDR3 is TGTGCCAGCAGTCTGACAGGGGGATTCAATGAGCAGTTCTTC. Residues: CASSLTGGFNEQFF.

This clonotype was detected many times. The V and J genes are TRBV20-1 and TRBJ2-1, with a weak D call TRBD2 (5 bases). Trimming left V 6 bases short and J 7 bases short, with 19 bases between. The CDR3 extends over 14 amino acids. Germline V gene sequence: CDR1 DFQATT, CDR2 SNEGSKA (reference sequence). CDR3 bases: TGCAGTGCCCCAAGCGGCCCGGGATCTAATGAGCAGTTCTTC. Translated: CSAPSGPGSNEQFF.

This clonotype occurred many times. V gene TRBV7-2 combines with J gene TRBJ2-5; 7 bases are a match to TRBD1. The CDR3 consists of 13 residues. Germline lookup yields CDR1 SGHTA and CDR2 FQGNSA. Trimming removed 6 bases from V and 2 bases from J; junction bases left unmatched: 3. This CDR3 reads CASRTGQQETQYF. The CDR3 DNA reads as TGTGCCAGCAGAACGGGACAGCAAGAGACCCAGTACTTC.

This clonotype was seen many times. The chain uses TRBV5-1 and TRBJ2-1; D is uncertain. V was clipped by 0 bases and J by 1 base, with 8 bases between them. The CDR3 runs to 15 residues. CDR1 and CDR2 from the germline V gene are SGHRS and YFSETQ. The CDR3 here is CASSLGSQSYNEQFF. The DNA for the CDR3 is TGCGCCAGCAGCTTGGGGTCGCAGTCCTACAATGAGCAGTTCTTC.

This clonotype was observed many times. The chain recombines TRBV29-1 with TRBJ2-3, with D possibly TRBD2 on 5 matching bases. The CDR3 covers 15 residues. Trimming removed 6 bases from V and 4 bases from J, with 20 bases in between. The germline V gene encodes CDR1 SQVTM and CDR2 ANQGSEA. In DNA, the CDR3 is TGCAGCGTCTTGGGAAACATCGCGAGGGCAGATACGCAGTATTTT. This encodes CSVLGNIARADTQYF.

This clonotype was counted at least ten times. The chain has TRBV29-1 and TRBJ2-5, with D possibly being TRBD2 (5 bases). The V gene's germline CDR1 is SQVTM and CDR2 ANQGSEA. Deletions cut 5 bases from V and 5 bases from J, with 18 bases between. CDR3 length equals 14 residues. For the CDR3, the DNA is TGCAGCGTTTTGATACTAGGGTGGATGGAGACCCAGTACTTC. Protein product: CSVLILGWMETQYF.

This clonotype occurred many times. J is TRBJ2-7 and V is TRBV5-6; 10 bases line up with TRBD1. V shed 1 base and J 3 bases; nucleotides not matched to a gene: 4. The germline V gene encodes CDR1 SGHDT and CDR2 YYEEEE. The CDR3 has 15 amino acids. The DNA of the CDR3 is TGTGCCAGCAGCTTGCAGGGACAGGGGTTCTACGAGCAGTACTTC. Translation gives CASSLQGQGFYEQYF.

The chain joins TRBV5-1 to TRBJ2-5; the match to TRBD1 covers 8 bases. This CDR3 is 18 amino acids long. The V and J ends lost 0 bases and 4 bases, in that order; junction bases with no gene match: 14. The germline CDR1 and CDR2 sequences are SGHRS and YFSETQ. CDR3: CASSLDGQGELWGETQYF. CDR3 nucleotides: TGCGCCAGCAGCTTGGATGGACAGGGAGAACTTTGGGGAGAGACCCAGTACTTC.

At least ten counts were recorded for this clonotype. The chain joins TRBV6-1 to TRBJ2-1; the D call may be TRBD1 or TRBD2 (5 bases each). This CDR3 comprises 12 residues. Germline V lookup: CDR1 MNHNS, CDR2 SASEGT. The V gene lost 10 bases and the J gene lost 10 bases, with 17 bases spanning the gap. The CDR3 nucleotides are TGTGCCAACGGTATGGGGGACCGCGAGCAGTTCTTC. Protein: CANGMGDREQFF.

A word on this clonotype: This may come from a read error, since a much larger clone is one base off. The CDR3 spells CSVRAGGHGNEQFF. CDR3 bases: TGCAGCGTGAGAGCGGGAGGGCATGGTAATGAGCAGTTCTTC. This rearrangement joins TRBV29-1 to TRBJ2-1; 10 bases match TRBD2. Germline trimming cut 6 bases from V and 7 bases from J; bases unmatched to any gene: 9. The CDR3 has 14 amino acids. Germline assignment: CDR1 SQVTM and CDR2 ANQGSEA.

This clonotype was seen repeatedly, ten times or more. The genes are TRBV3-1 and TRBJ2-1; tentatively, D is TRBD2 (6 bases). The V and J ends lost 2 bases and 7 bases respectively, with 9 bases between them. The CDR3 is 13 amino acids. CDR1 and CDR2 (germline): LGHDT, YNNKEL (reference sequence). CDR3 coding DNA: TGTGCCAGCAGCCAACTAGCGACGAATGAGCAGTTCTTC. Its protein product is CASSQLATNEQFF.

This rearrangement joins TRBV5-1 to TRBJ2-2; 9 nucleotides agree with TRBD2. Trimming cost V 2 bases and J 1 base; bases outside gene matches: 3. The V gene's germline CDR1 is SGHRS and CDR2 YFSETQ. The CDR3 totals 16 residues. This CDR3 reads CASSLGAGGNTGELFF. DNA for the CDR3: TGCGCCAGCAGCTTAGGAGCGGGGGGGAACACCGGGGAGCTGTTTTTT.

This clonotype was counted many times. The rearrangement uses TRBV5-1 and TRBJ2-7, with TRBD1 matching 7 bases. There are 15 residues in the CDR3. V trimming: 1 base; J trimming: 5 bases; junction bases outside the gene matches: 9. CDR1 and CDR2 from the germline V gene are SGHRS and YFSETQ. The CDR3: CASSLLDRVIDEQYF. In nucleotides, the CDR3 is TGCGCCAGCAGCTTGCTTGACAGGGTTATAGACGAGCAGTACTTC.

V usage is TRBV28 and J usage is TRBJ2-3; 11 bases fit TRBD2. Germline-derived CDR1 and CDR2 are MDHEN and SYDVKM. The CDR3 consists of 15 residues. The V and J ends lost 5 bases and 6 bases, in that order; junction bases with no gene match: 7. DNA for the CDR3: TGTGCCAGCAGTCGACGACTAGCGGGAACCGATACGCAGTATTTT. It translates to CASSRRLAGTDTQYF.

This clonotype was recorded many times. This chain joins TRBV4-2 and TRBJ2-2, with 8 bases aligning to TRBD2. This CDR3 region has 16 residues. Germline V gene sequence: CDR1 LGHNA, CDR2 YNFKEQ. V was pared by 0 bases and J by 3 bases, with 3 bases of the junction left unmatched. The CDR3 loop reads CASSQELAEHTGELFF. As DNA, the CDR3 is TGTGCCAGCAGCCAAGAACTAGCGGAGCACACCGGGGAGCTGTTTTTT.

V is TRBV20-1 and J is TRBJ1-1; TRBD1 might be the D (6 bases). V lost 7 bases and J 4 bases, leaving 19 bases between the germline ends. This CDR3 has 14 residues. The germline gives CDR1 DFQATT, CDR2 SNEGSKA (reference sequence). The DNA for the CDR3 is TGCAGTGTCCCCTCGGCAGGGGTTTTCACTGAAGCTTTCTTT. Its translation is CSVPSAGVFTEAFF.

There are many counts of this clonotype. The chain recombines TRBV7-2 with TRBJ2-3; maybe TRBD2 (6 bases). CDR1 and CDR2 (germline): SGHTA, FQGNSA. The CDR3 contains 16 residues. Trimming took 4 bases from V and 0 from J, leaving 14 bases between them. CDR3 in DNA: TGTGCCAGCAGCTCACGGGGGTTTTCCAGCACAGATACGCAGTATTTT. Amino acid sequence: CASSSRGFSSTDTQYF.

The sample holds many counts of this clonotype. The V and J genes are TRBV12-3 or TRBV12-4 and TRBJ1-2; no clear D gene. This CDR3 has 12 amino acids. The V gene lost 10 bases and the J gene lost 5 bases, with 14 bases spanning the gap. CDR3 coding DNA: TGTGCCACCTCAGTGGGCCGGTATGGCTACACCTTC. Amino acids: CATSVGRYGYTF.

The sample holds many counts of this clonotype. This chain uses TRBV18 with TRBJ1-1; D might be TRBD1 (5 bases). Germline V CDR1 and CDR2: KGHSH, LQKENI. This CDR3 is built from 15 residues. Trimming shortened V by 3 bases and J by 0 bases, and 11 bases separated the two germline ends. The CDR3: CASSPRDGMNTEAFF. The CDR3 nucleotides read TGTGCCAGCTCACCTCGGGACGGGATGAACACTGAAGCTTTCTTT.

This clonotype was observed many times. This chain links TRBV6-5 with TRBJ1-3; no firm D call. Germline assignment: CDR1 MNHEY and CDR2 SVGAGI. The germline V and J ends were trimmed by 5 bases and 1 base, with 9 bases remaining between them. There are 14 residues in the CDR3. The CDR3 coding sequence is TGTGCCAGCAGTCGCTCTAAATCTGGAAACACCATATATTTT. Protein sequence: CASSRSKSGNTIYF.

Comment on this clonotype: The conserved phenylalanine or tryptophan normally closing the CDR3 is absent here, so this likely arose from a read error. The chain links TRBV27 to TRBJ2-5; D perhaps matches TRBD2 (6 bases). Germline CDR1 MNHEY, CDR2 SMNVEV (reference sequence). This CDR3 has 15 residues. Trimming removed 7 bases at V and 3 bases at J, with 18 bases between. The CDR3 here is CASTRAGASEETQYC. The CDR3 bases are TGTGCCAGCACTAGAGCCGGGGCTAGCGAAGAGACCCAGTACTGC.

This clonotype was counted ten times or more. V is TRBV28 and J is TRBJ2-7; 9 nucleotides agree with TRBD1. The CDR3 spans 17 residues. The V gene end was trimmed by 8 bases and the J gene end by 2 bases; junction bases not matched to a gene: 16. CDR1 and CDR2 (germline): MDHEN, SYDVKM. CDR3 nucleotides: TGTGCCAGCCAATCCCCGCCCGGACAGGGGCGCACCTACGAGCAGTACTTC. It encodes CASQSPPGQGRTYEQYF.

In its sample, this clonotype ranks as medium-sized. V is TRBV12-3 or TRBV12-4 and J is TRBJ1-2; 10 positions match TRBD1. This CDR3 is 15 amino acids long. V lost 1 base to trimming and J lost 8 bases; unmatched junction nucleotides: 7. The CDR3 spells CASSLDGTGVEGYTF. CDR3 nucleotide sequence: TGTGCCAGCAGTTTAGATGGGACAGGGGTAGAAGGCTACACCTTC.

This clonotype was detected ten times or more. The rearrangement links TRBV4-3 to TRBJ2-2, with TRBD2 identical over 11 bases. Germline trimming cut 4 bases from V and 0 bases from J; bases unmatched to any gene: 4. Germline CDR1 LGHNA, CDR2 YSLEER. The CDR3 spans 17 residues. CDR3 residues: CASSRLAGGSNTGELFF. The CDR3 bases are TGCGCCAGCAGCCGGCTAGCGGGAGGATCGAACACCGGGGAGCTGTTTTTT.

The J gene is TRBJ1-1, the V gene TRBV6-4; a possible D gene is TRBD1 (6 bases). Trimming took 5 bases from V and 2 from J, leaving 12 bases between them. The CDR3 consists of 14 residues. Germline values: CDR1 MRHNA, CDR2 SNTAGT. The DNA of the CDR3 is TGTGCCAGCAGTCAGACGGGACATAACACTGAAGCTTTCTTT. Translated: CASSQTGHNTEAFF.

This clonotype came up many times. The rearrangement links TRBV4-2 to TRBJ1-4, with D uncertain. The V gene's germline CDR1 is LGHNA and CDR2 YNFKEQ. This CDR3 is built from 14 residues. V was trimmed by 4 bases and J by 6 bases, leaving 12 bases between them. CDR3 DNA: TGTGCCAGCAGCCCTCCTACCGGGGATGAAAAACTGTTTTTT. Its translation: CASSPPTGDEKLFF.

There are many counts of this clonotype. The V gene is TRBV2, the J gene TRBJ2-5; maybe TRBD2 (5 bases). The V end lost 6 bases, the J end lost 7 bases, and 9 bases lay between the germline ends. The CDR3 has 11 amino acids. The V gene's germline CDR1 is SNHLY and CDR2 FYNNEI. The CDR3 reads CASRGAGTQYF. In DNA form, the CDR3 reads TGTGCCAGCAGGGGAGCCGGGACCCAGTACTTC.